These 20 T cell receptor beta chains originate from one sample sequenced in a study of CD8 T cells in ankylosing spondylitis. Via MiXCR, TCRdb re-called the 5' RACE reads, giving one row per CDR3 protein. Among approximately 300,000 distinct CDR3 sequences, around 20% were seen once, and the ten largest hold about 3.7%. Material for sequencing was blood, either unsorted or a sorted T cell fraction (not recorded which). The receptors originated from a female donor with ankylosing spondylitis or in good health (not recorded which).

In its sample, this clonotype was seen a few times. The chain employs TRBV10-2 and TRBJ2-5, with 7 bases aligning to TRBD1. From germline, CDR1 is WSHSY and CDR2 SAAADI. Losses at the gene ends were 6 bases for V and 3 bases for J; bases not matched to a gene: 4. This CDR3 is 13 amino acids long. The DNA of the CDR3 is TGCGCCAGCAGCAAGGGGACAGAAGAGACCCAGTACTTC. Translating gives CASSKGTEETQYF.

The CDR3 sequence is CASRPGGSGANVLTF. CDR3 bases: TGTGCCAGCAGACCCGGGGGAAGTGGGGCCAACGTCCTGACTTTC. The chain combines TRBV12-3 or TRBV12-4 with TRBJ2-6, with a possible D match to TRBD2 (6 bases). The CDR3 is 15 amino acids. The V end was cut by 6 bases, the J end by 3 bases, with 12 bases between.

This clonotype has just a few counts. The DNA for the CDR3 is TGTGCCAGCAGGTGGGACGGAAACACTGAAGCTTTCTTT. Encoded protein: CASRWDGNTEAFF. The J gene is TRBJ1-1, the V gene TRBV6-2 or TRBV6-3; a weak D match, TRBD1 (5 bases). V was cut by 6 bases and J by 2 bases, with 10 bases left in between. The CDR3 contains 13 residues. CDR1 MNHEY and CDR2 SVGEGT come from the germline V gene.

Only a few counts were recorded for this clonotype. The chain recombines TRBV7-8 with TRBJ2-2, with D maybe TRBD2 (5 bases). Germline V lookup: CDR1 SGHVS, CDR2 FQNEAQ. Deletions cut 3 bases from V and 0 bases from J, with 17 bases between. The CDR3 length is 18 residues. For the CDR3, the DNA is TGTGCCAGCAGCTTGCGAACGAGGAGGACGACGAACACCGGGGAGCTGTTTTTT. Protein product: CASSLRTRRTTNTGELFF.

This clonotype was detected only a few times. CDR3 DNA sequence: TGCAGTGCTAGAGGACCGGGACTAGCTGCAACCTACAATGAGCAGTTCTTC. It is translated as CSARGPGLAATYNEQFF. The chain joins TRBV20-1 to TRBJ2-1, with TRBD2 matching 9 bases. The length of the CDR3 is 17 residues. Germline CDR1 and CDR2: DFQATT and SNEGSKA (reference sequence). V lost 1 base to trimming and J lost 2 bases; unmatched junction nucleotides: 9.

V is TRBV13 and J is TRBJ2-7; either TRBD1 or TRBD2 may supply D (5 bases each). The CDR3 consists of 15 residues. The germline gives CDR1 PRHDT, CDR2 FYEKMQ (reference sequence). The V end lost 3 bases, the J end lost 1 base, and 13 bases lay between the germline ends. CDR3 sequence (DNA): TGTGCCAGCAGCTTTGGGGGAACCCGTTCCTACGAGCAGTACTTC. Amino acid sequence: CASSFGGTRSYEQYF.

This clonotype was counted only a few times. The V gene is TRBV6-5, the J gene TRBJ2-7; the D is unclear. V gave up 0 bases and J gave up 2 bases, with 8 bases separating them. CDR3 length: 14 amino acids. The V gene's germline CDR1 is MNHEY and CDR2 SVGAGI. The CDR3 is CASSYSWPTYEQYF. The CDR3 nucleotides are TGTGCCAGCAGTTACTCATGGCCAACCTACGAGCAGTACTTC.

This rearrangement joins TRBV13 to TRBJ1-1, with D maybe TRBD1 (5 bases). This CDR3 spans 16 amino acids. Trimming pared 0 bases from V and 8 bases from J, leaving 19 bases between. Germline V gives CDR1 PRHDT, CDR2 FYEKMQ (reference sequence). The CDR3 sequence: CASSLGGWGLAMEAFF. DNA for the CDR3: TGTGCCAGCAGCTTAGGAGGTTGGGGCTTGGCGATGGAAGCTTTCTTT.

This clonotype was picked up a small number of times. The chain joins TRBV5-1 to TRBJ2-7; 8 bases line up with TRBD2. Trimming removed 4 bases from V and 2 bases from J; junction bases left unmatched: 8. The CDR3 spans 15 residues. Germline loops: CDR1 SGHRS, CDR2 YFSETQ. The CDR3 spells CASSIGDSGTYEQYF. The DNA for the CDR3 is TGCGCCAGCAGCATTGGGGATAGCGGGACCTACGAGCAGTACTTC.

This sequence joins TRBV6-2 or TRBV6-3 and TRBJ2-1; TRBD2 matches at 7 bases. Trimming cost V 8 bases and J 2 bases; bases outside gene matches: 15. Germline V gene data show CDR1 as MNHEY and CDR2 as SVGEGT. The CDR3 runs to 17 residues. The CDR3 protein is CASWGIRDYKAYNEQFF. The DNA of the CDR3 is TGTGCCAGCTGGGGGATCCGGGACTACAAAGCCTACAATGAGCAGTTCTTC.

This clonotype was seen more than once but under ten times. The gene calls are TRBV11-1 and TRBJ2-2; D is ambiguous. Germline CDR1 is SGHAT and CDR2 is FQDESV (reference sequence). V was trimmed by 4 bases and J by 3 bases, leaving 15 bases between them. This CDR3 comprises 16 residues. The CDR3 loop reads CASSSTARPDTGELFF. DNA of the CDR3: TGTGCCAGCAGCTCCACCGCCCGGCCAGACACCGGGGAGCTGTTTTTT.

This clonotype has more than one count but fewer than ten. The V and J genes are TRBV25-1 and TRBJ1-5; D uncertain. The CDR3 loop spans 15 amino acids. Per germline, CDR1 MGHDK and CDR2 SYGVNS. V lost 5 bases to trimming and J lost 1 base, with 12 bases between them. The CDR3 nucleotides are TGTGCCAGCAGTAGTGGGCAGATCAGCAATCAGCCCCAGCATTTT. This translates into CASSSGQISNQPQHF.

The chain has TRBV18 and TRBJ2-1, with TRBD1 as a possible D gene (5 bases). Germline V gives CDR1 KGHSH, CDR2 LQKENI. Trimming stripped 2 bases from V and 3 bases from J, with 20 bases between. CDR3 length: 18 residues. Written as DNA, the CDR3 is TGTGCCAGCTCACCAAGGGCACCGAAAGGGGCAAGCTACAATGAGCAGTTCTTC. Translation: CASSPRAPKGASYNEQFF.

This chain connects TRBV7-6 to TRBJ1-5; D may be TRBD1 (5 bases). CDR1 and CDR2 from the germline V gene are SGHVS and FNYEAQ. The CDR3 runs to 15 residues. Trimming pared 4 bases from V and 5 bases from J, leaving 15 bases between. As DNA, the CDR3 is TGTGCCAGCAGCTCCGTTTCAGGGTTTGATCAGCCCCAGCATTTT. Translation gives CASSSVSGFDQPQHF.

This chain uses TRBV5-1 with TRBJ2-1, with a weak D call TRBD2 (6 bases). This CDR3 contains 14 residues. The V gene lost 1 base and the J gene lost 8 bases, with 13 bases spanning the gap. CDR1 and CDR2 from the germline V gene are SGHRS and YFSETQ. CDR3 sequence (DNA): TGCGCCAGCAGCTTGTCCGGGAGAGTCGATGAGCAGTTCTTC. Residues: CASSLSGRVDEQFF.

The rearrangement uses TRBV6-2 or TRBV6-3 and TRBJ1-1, with a weak D call TRBD1 (5 bases). Germline V gives CDR1 MNHEY, CDR2 SVGEGT. V shed 5 bases and J shed 1 base, with 14 bases lying between them. The CDR3 is 15 amino acids. The CDR3 protein is CASSTQPDRNTEAFF. DNA for the CDR3: TGTGCCAGCAGTACCCAACCCGACAGGAACACTGAAGCTTTCTTT.

This clonotype was counted between two and nine times. The chain combines TRBV15 with TRBJ2-7; 8 bases match TRBD1. J lost 7 bases, V lost 2 bases, and 10 bases had no gene match. The CDR3 sequence is 15 residues long. Germline CDR1 and CDR2: LNHNV and YYDKDF (reference sequence). DNA for the CDR3: TGTGCCACCAGCAGACAACAGGGGGGAATGGGGGAGCAGTACTTC. Its protein is CATSRQQGGMGEQYF.

The chain couples TRBV20-1 to TRBJ2-1, with D perhaps matching TRBD2 (6 bases). The V gene's germline CDR1 is DFQATT and CDR2 SNEGSKA (reference sequence). The germline V and J ends were trimmed by 5 bases and 5 bases, with 25 bases remaining between them. CDR3 length: 17 amino acids. The CDR3 reads CSAQTPRGSGLDNEQFF. The CDR3 coding sequence is TGCAGTGCTCAGACCCCCCGCGGTAGCGGTCTAGACAATGAGCAGTTCTTC.

In this sample, this clonotype turned up a few times. This chain uses TRBV29-1 with TRBJ1-1; D is uncertain. CDR3 length: 13 residues. V was pared by 6 bases and J by 5 bases, with 16 bases between. Germline CDR1 is SQVTM and CDR2 is ANQGSEA. CDR3 coding DNA: TGCAGCGTCTTCGGGGAAGGGTGGACTGAAGCTTTCTTT. Translating it yields CSVFGEGWTEAFF.

This clonotype appeared many times. The chain carries TRBV11-2 and TRBJ2-1, with D possibly being TRBD2 (6 bases). CDR1 and CDR2 (germline): SGHAT, FQNNGV. V dropped 5 bases and J dropped 10 bases, with 15 bases sitting between them. The CDR3 is 13 amino acids. DNA of the CDR3: TGTGCCAGCAGCATTACTAGCAAATGGGAGCAGTTCTTC. Translated, it gives CASSITSKWEQFF.